This T cell receptor beta chain is from a study of tumor-infiltrating lymphocytes in primary liver carcinoma. Turning to the study itself: Read depth, roughly 3.5 to 7.13 million productive TCRbeta reads, did not differ significantly between tissues. Study outcomes and limitations: Against blood, tumors held a significantly higher top-250-clone fraction (p = 0.039).

This CDR3 is 13 amino acids long. V lost 0 bases, J lost 10 bases, and 12 bases lay in between. In germline, CDR1 is MNHNY, CDR2 SVGAGI (reference sequence). A single count supports this clonotype. Its matching antigen is unknown. A much larger clone differs by one base, so this may be a read error. Total RNA amounting to 500 ng was the source from which TCR beta cDNA was made with a constant-region primer. Libraries covering TCR beta were generated through three nested multiplex PCR rounds (using a slightly modified ARM-PCR). Both of the initial two PCR rounds ran for approximately 11 cycles and employed TRBV1-TRBV30 forward primers alongside a C-beta reverse primer. TCRdb processed the multiplex PCR reads anew with MiXCR; each CDR3 protein has one entry. The sample has approximately 310,000 distinct CDR3 sequences, 55% to 65% seen once. They got blood RNA out of unsorted whole blood and also pulled out germline DNA. Patients had chronic HBV infection and were treatment-naive. Around 4 milliliters of peripheral blood were drawn presurgically.

The gene calls are TRBV6-6 and TRBJ2-5; the D is unclear. This clonotype originated in a man aged 35 to 55 with primary liver carcinoma and hepatitis B virus infection. Sequenced sample: peripheral blood. CDR3 protein: CASSYSGPWSQYF. Written as DNA, the CDR3 is TGTGCCAGCAGTTACTCAGGCCCATGGAGCCAGTACTTC.